This passage covers 22 T cell receptor beta chains from one sample sequenced in a study of blood T cell repertoires in COVID-19. Method: immunoSEQ multiplex PCR; TCRdb's copy keeps in-frame clones and lacks some. The profile shows approximately 93,000 clones, 74% of them singletons. The source material was peripheral blood. These receptors all stem from a man in his 70s with COVID-19, enrolled during active disease.

The CDR3 bases are TGTGCCAGCAGCGTAGGTAGCGGGAGGACCACAGATACGCAGTATTTT. This codes for CASSVGSGRTTDTQYF. The rearrangement joins TRBV9 to TRBJ2-3; 10 bases map to TRBD2. V shed 0 bases, J shed 2 bases, and the junction held 3 bases outside the gene matches. The germline V gene has CDR1 SGDLS and CDR2 YYNGEE. The CDR3 covers 16 residues.

In regard to this clone: This may be a read error: a much more frequent sequence differs by one nucleotide. V and J are TRBV6-5 and TRBJ2-2; 8 positions agree with TRBD2. The CDR3 extends over 15 amino acids. The V gene end was trimmed by 10 bases and the J gene end by 2 bases; junction bases not matched to a gene: 9. Germline V gene lookup returns CDR1 MNHEY and CDR2 SVGAGI. CDR3 nucleotide sequence: TGTGCCATGGGACTAGTTACACTCAACACCGGGGAGCTGTTTTTT. Translation: CAMGLVTLNTGELFF.

This chain uses TRBV7-8 with TRBJ2-2; 12 bases agree with TRBD2. The CDR3 runs to 15 residues. Germline CDR1 reads SGHVS; CDR2 reads FQNEAQ. V was pared by 1 base and J by 7 bases, with 1 base of the junction left unmatched. The DNA for the CDR3 is TGTGCCAGCAGCTTAGGACTAGCGGGAGTCGGGGAGCTGTTTTTT. Protein sequence: CASSLGLAGVGELFF.

The CDR3 DNA reads TGTGCCACCAGTGATAAGACAGGGGGCAGCAATCAGCCCCAGCATTTT. It translates to CATSDKTGGSNQPQHF. The chain carries TRBV24-1 and TRBJ1-5; 10 nucleotides align to TRBD1. The germline gives CDR1 KGHDR, CDR2 SFDVKD. V shed 3 bases and J 1 base; nucleotides not matched to a gene: 2. The CDR3 runs to 16 residues.

The rearrangement links TRBV5-4 to TRBJ2-1, with 8 bases aligning to TRBD2. The germline CDR1 and CDR2 sequences are SGHNT and YYREEE (reference sequence). V lost 2 bases and J lost 4; bases outside the gene matches: 11. The CDR3 loop spans 17 amino acids. This CDR3 reads CASSLGGGRTRYNEQFF. DNA of the CDR3: TGTGCCAGCAGCTTAGGAGGCGGGAGGACCCGTTACAATGAGCAGTTCTTC.

This clone rates as medium-sized. The V gene is TRBV29-1, the J gene TRBJ2-3; D might be TRBD1 (6 bases). Trimming cost V 6 bases and J 1 base, with 17 bases left between them. The CDR3 contains 15 residues. From germline, CDR1 is SQVTM and CDR2 ANQGSEA. The CDR3 protein is CSVGKTGLGTDTQYF. CDR3 coding DNA: TGCAGCGTCGGCAAAACAGGGCTGGGCACAGATACGCAGTATTTT.

A word on this clone: This sequence may be a read error, since a much larger clone differs from it by one base. This sample includes further DNA sequences coding for the same CDR3. The V call is TRBV11-2, the J call TRBJ2-3; D is uncertain. Trimming stripped 4 bases from V and 0 bases from J, with 2 bases between. This CDR3 contains 12 residues. Per the germline V gene, CDR1 is SGHAT and CDR2 is FQNNGV. The chain's CDR3 is CASSSSTDTQYF. The CDR3, as DNA: TGTGCCAGCAGCTCAAGCACAGATACGCAGTATTTT. Full variable domain (rest looked up from reference TRBV11-2 and TRBJ2-3): EAGVAQSPRYKIIEKRQSVAFWCNPISGHATLYWYQQILGQGPKLLIQFQNNGVVDDSQLPKDRFSAERLKGVDSTLKIQPAKLEDSAVYLCASSSSTDTQYFGPGTRLTVL.

The rearrangement links TRBV28 to TRBJ2-7; 10 nucleotides line up with TRBD2. CDR1 and CDR2 from the germline V gene are MDHEN and SYDVKM. V lost 4 bases, J lost 2 bases, and 8 bases stayed unmatched. CDR3 length: 16 amino acids. CDR3 DNA sequence: TGTGCCAGCAGTTCTAGCGGGAGCCTCCTGCCCTACGAGCAGTACTTC. It is translated as CASSSSGSLLPYEQYF.

The CDR3 bases are TGTGCCAGCAGCCCTGCGGGGCAAACTGAAGCTTTCTTT. Protein: CASSPAGQTEAFF. The chain combines TRBV5-4 with TRBJ1-1, with a possible D match to TRBD1 (5 bases). The CDR3 contains 13 residues. V lost 4 bases, J lost 5 bases, and 12 bases lay in between. Germline lookup yields CDR1 SGHNT and CDR2 YYREEE (reference sequence).

This chain links TRBV6-2 or TRBV6-3 with TRBJ2-1, with 11 positions matching TRBD2. The CDR3 extends over 18 amino acids. Trimming removed 6 bases from V and 7 bases from J; junction bases left unmatched: 17. Germline values: CDR1 MNHEY, CDR2 SVGEGT. CDR3 loop: CASSFHRLAGYRMNEQFF. Here the CDR3 DNA reads TGTGCCAGCAGCTTCCATCGACTAGCGGGATATCGGATGAATGAGCAGTTCTTC.

The CDR3 DNA reads as TGTGCCAGCAGCCACAAAGTTGGCAGGGTCTCCTATAATTCACCCCTCCACTTT. Its protein is CASSHKVGRVSYNSPLHF. The genes are TRBV28 and TRBJ1-6; TRBD1 is a possible D gene (5 bases). There are 18 residues in the CDR3. The germline V gene has CDR1 MDHEN and CDR2 SYDVKM. V was shortened by 6 bases and J by 0 bases, with 18 bases between the two germline ends.

The V gene is TRBV28, the J gene TRBJ1-5, with 7 bases that match TRBD1. This CDR3 region has 16 residues. Unmatched junction bases numbered 8, after V lost 5 bases and J lost 1 base. The germline V gene has CDR1 MDHEN and CDR2 SYDVKM. The CDR3 DNA is TGTGCCAGCAGTCTACCCCCGGACAGGAGCAATCAGCCCCAGCATTTT. This gives the protein CASSLPPDRSNQPQHF.

This CDR3 reads CASSIPGQGHYSNQPQHF. Written as DNA, the CDR3 is TGTGCCAGCAGCATACCGGGACAGGGGCATTATAGCAATCAGCCCCAGCATTTT. The chain has TRBV28 and TRBJ1-5; 10 bases fit TRBD1. The V and J ends lost 6 bases and 0 bases, in that order; junction bases with no gene match: 11. Germline assignment: CDR1 MDHEN and CDR2 SYDVKM. The CDR3 runs 18 residues.

The chain is built from TRBV6-6 and TRBJ1-2, with 8 nucleotides matching TRBD1. V lost 6 bases, J lost 7 bases, and 10 bases stayed unmatched. Germline V gene sequence: CDR1 MNHNY, CDR2 SVGAGI (reference sequence). The CDR3 is made up of 14 amino acids. CDR3 sequence (DNA): TGTGCCAGCAGAGGGACAGGCAACGTCGTTGGCTACACCTTC. As protein: CASRGTGNVVGYTF.

The chain combines TRBV30 with TRBJ2-1; 9 positions match TRBD2. Germline-derived CDR1 and CDR2 are GTSNPN and SVGIG (reference sequence). The CDR3 spans 14 residues. The junction had 10 bases not matched to a gene; V was cut back by 8 bases and J by 5 bases. CDR3 sequence: CAHRGGALNNEQFF. CDR3 DNA sequence: TGTGCCCATCGCGGGGGGGCGTTGAACAATGAGCAGTTCTTC.

This clone was observed at least ten times. This chain joins TRBV7-9 and TRBJ2-5, with 10 nucleotides matching TRBD1. V shed 5 bases, J shed 4 bases, and the junction held 7 bases outside the gene matches. Germline V gene data show CDR1 as SEHNR and CDR2 as FQNEAQ (reference sequence). This CDR3 region has 15 residues. CDR3 sequence: CASSPTGGLGETQYF. The CDR3 DNA follows: TGTGCCAGCAGCCCGACAGGGGGCCTGGGAGAGACCCAGTACTTC.

A note on this clone: Its ends do not fully match the called genes, so a read error is possible. This chain connects TRBV7-3 to TRBJ2-5; D gene uncertain. The germline V gene encodes CDR1 SGHTA and CDR2 FQGTGA. The CDR3 length is 13 residues. The DNA of the CDR3 is TGTGCCAGCAGCGCTGTAGACCTAGAGGCCCAGTACTTC. Translated: CASSAVDLEAQYF.

On this clone itself: Other DNA sequences in this specimen translate into the identical CDR3. The V call is TRBV10-3, the J call TRBJ2-7; 13 bases map to TRBD2. The germline gives CDR1 ENHRY, CDR2 SYGVKD. This CDR3 comprises 14 residues. Unmatched junction bases numbered 1, after V lost 2 bases and J lost 6 bases. CDR3 amino acids: CAISEGLAGAEQYF. For the CDR3, the DNA is TGTGCCATCAGTGAGGGACTAGCGGGAGCCGAGCAGTACTTC.

The chain combines TRBV9 with TRBJ2-3, with 10 bases lining up with TRBD2. After removal of 0 bases from V and 5 bases from J, the junction contained 15 bases not matched to a gene. From germline, CDR1 is SGDLS and CDR2 YYNGEE. The CDR3 has 19 amino acids. The CDR3 DNA sequence: TGTGCCAGCAGCGTAGGGGCTAGCGGGAGTATAATTTATGGAGATACGCAGTATTTT. As protein: CASSVGASGSIIYGDTQYF.

This chain uses TRBV5-4 with TRBJ1-4; no firm D call. V lost 4 bases and J lost 2, with 12 bases in between. Germline V gene lookup returns CDR1 SGHNT and CDR2 YYREEE (reference sequence). The length of the CDR3 is 15 residues. CDR3 nucleotide sequence: TGTGCCAGCAGCCCTGGGCAGCCTACTAATGAAAAACTGTTTTTT. Translating it yields CASSPGQPTNEKLFF.

The chain joins TRBV28 to TRBJ2-7; D is unresolved. CDR1 is MDHEN and CDR2 is SYDVKM in the germline V gene. The CDR3 covers 12 residues. Trimming took off 6 bases at V and 3 bases at J, with 9 bases between the two ends. The CDR3 DNA reads TGTGCCAGCAGCCCCTTTAGCTACGAGCAGTACTTC. This sequence encodes CASSPFSYEQYF.

J is TRBJ2-7 and V is TRBV7-2, with 7 positions matching TRBD2. CDR1 is SGHTA, CDR2 FQGNSA, per germline. CDR3 length equals 15 residues. After removal of 5 bases from V and 0 bases from J, the junction contained 7 bases not matched to a gene. DNA of the CDR3: TGTGCCAGCAGCCCGGGACTACCTAGCTCCTACGAGCAGTACTTC. This translates into CASSPGLPSSYEQYF.